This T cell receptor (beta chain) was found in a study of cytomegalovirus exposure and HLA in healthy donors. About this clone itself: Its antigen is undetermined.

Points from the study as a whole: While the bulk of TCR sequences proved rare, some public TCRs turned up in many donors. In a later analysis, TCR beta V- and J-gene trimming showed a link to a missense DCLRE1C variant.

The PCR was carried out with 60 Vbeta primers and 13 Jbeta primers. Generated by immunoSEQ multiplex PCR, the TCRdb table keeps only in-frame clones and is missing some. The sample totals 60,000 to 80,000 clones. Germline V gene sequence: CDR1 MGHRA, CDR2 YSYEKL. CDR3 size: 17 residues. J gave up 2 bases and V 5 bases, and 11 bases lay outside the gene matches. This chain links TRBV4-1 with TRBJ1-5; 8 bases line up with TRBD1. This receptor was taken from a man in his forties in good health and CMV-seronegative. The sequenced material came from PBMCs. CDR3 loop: CASSFLDRAQGNQPQHF. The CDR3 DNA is TGCGCCAGCAGCTTCCTGGACAGGGCACAAGGCAATCAGCCCCAGCATTTT.